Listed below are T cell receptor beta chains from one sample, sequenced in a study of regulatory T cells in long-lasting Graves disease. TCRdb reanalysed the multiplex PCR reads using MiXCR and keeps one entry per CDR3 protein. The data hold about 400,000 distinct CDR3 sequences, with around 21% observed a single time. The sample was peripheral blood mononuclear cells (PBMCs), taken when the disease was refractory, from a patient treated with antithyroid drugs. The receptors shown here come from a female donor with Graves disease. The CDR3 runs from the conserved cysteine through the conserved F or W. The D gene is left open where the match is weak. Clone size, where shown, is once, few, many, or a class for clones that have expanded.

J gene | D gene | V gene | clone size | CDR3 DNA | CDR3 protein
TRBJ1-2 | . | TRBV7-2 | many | TGTGCCAGCAGCGGACGGGACGGAACTGGCTATGGCTACACCTTC | CASSGRDGTGYGYTF
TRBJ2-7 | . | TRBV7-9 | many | TGTGCCAGCAGCCTAAGACCTTACGAGCAGTACTTC | CASSLRPYEQYF
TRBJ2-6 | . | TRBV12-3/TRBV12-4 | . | TGTGCCAGCAGTCCAAGAACAGGGTTAGCTGGGGCCAACGTCCTGACTTTC | CASSPRTGLAGANVLTF
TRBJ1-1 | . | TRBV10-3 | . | TGTGCCATCAGTCCCCAAGAGAGCTCGGAAGCTTTCTTT | CAISPQESSEAFF
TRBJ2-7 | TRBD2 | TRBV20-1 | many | TGCAGTGCTAGAGTGGGGGGGTCCGACGAGCAGTACTTC | CSARVGGSDEQYF
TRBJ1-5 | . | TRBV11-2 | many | TGTGCCAGCAGCTTAGATGGACAGCCATATCAGCCCCAGCATTTT | CASSLDGQPYQPQHF
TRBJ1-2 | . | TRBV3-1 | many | TGTGCCAGCAGCCAGACGGCAGAGAACTATGGCTACACCTTC | CASSQTAENYGYTF
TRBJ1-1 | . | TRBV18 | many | TGTGCCAGCTCACCGAAGACTTCAGGGAGTGAAGCTTTCTTT | CASSPKTSGSEAFF
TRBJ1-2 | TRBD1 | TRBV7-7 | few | TGTGCTAGCAGCTTTCCGGGACAGGGAGAGCCTAACTATGGCTACACCTTC | CASSFPGQGEPNYGYTF
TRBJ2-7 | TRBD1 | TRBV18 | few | TGTGCCAGCTCACCTTCCGGGACAGGGCGGTACGAGCAGTACTTC | CASSPSGTGRYEQYF
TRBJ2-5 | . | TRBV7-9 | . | TGTGCCAGCAGCCGGAAGGACCCCCAGTACTTC | CASSRKDPQYF
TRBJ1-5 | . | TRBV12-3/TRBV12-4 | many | TGTGCCAGCAGCAAAGGGGGGGCGCCTCAGCCCCAGCATTTT | CASSKGGAPQPQHF
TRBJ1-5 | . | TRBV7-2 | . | TGTGCTAGCAGCTTAGCGGCAGGCCAGCCCCAGCATTTT | CASSLAAGQPQHF
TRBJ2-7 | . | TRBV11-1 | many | TGTGCCAGCAGCCAGACAGACCTATACGAGCAGTACTTC | CASSQTDLYEQYF
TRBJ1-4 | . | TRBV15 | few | TGTGCCACCAGCAGAGATCCCGGCGGTGGTGAAAAACTGTTTTTT | CATSRDPGGGEKLFF
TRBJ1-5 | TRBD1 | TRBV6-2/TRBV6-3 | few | TGTGCCAGCAGTGAAGCTTTGACAGGGTTGAGTAGGAATCAGCCCCAGCATTTT | CASSEALTGLSRNQPQHF
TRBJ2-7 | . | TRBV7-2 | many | TGTGCCAGCAGCTTACCGCGAAAGGGTTCGTCTGGCTACGAGCAGTACTTC | CASSLPRKGSSGYEQYF
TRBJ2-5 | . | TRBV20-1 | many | TGCAGTGCTAGTTTTCGGGGACAGACCCAGTACTTC | CSASFRGQTQYF
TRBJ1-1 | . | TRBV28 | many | TGTGCCAGCACTACCCGGGACACTGAAGCTTTCTTT | CASTTRDTEAFF
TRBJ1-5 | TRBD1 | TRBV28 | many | TGTGCCAGCAGCCCCGCGGACAGGGGCCGCGATCAGCCCCAGCATTTT | CASSPADRGRDQPQHF
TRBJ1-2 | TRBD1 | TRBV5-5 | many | TGTGCCAGCAGCCCGGGACAGGGGGTGCTATGGGGCTACACCTTC | CASSPGQGVLWGYTF
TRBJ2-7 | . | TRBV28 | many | TGTGCCAGCAGGGACCGCAGGGACACCTACGAGCAGTACTTC | CASRDRRDTYEQYF
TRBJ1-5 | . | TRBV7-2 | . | TGTGCCAGCACCGGGGACGGTAATCAGCCCCAGCATTTT | CASTGDGNQPQHF
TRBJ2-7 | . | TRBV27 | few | TGTGCCAGCAGGGCCTTAAGCTCCTACGAGCAGTACTTC | CASRALSSYEQYF
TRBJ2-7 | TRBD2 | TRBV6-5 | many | TGTGCCAGCAGTTACAATGGCCTAGCGGGAGGATTCGGGTACGAGCAGTACTTC | CASSYNGLAGGFGYEQYF
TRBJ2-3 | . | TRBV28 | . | TGTGCCAGCAGCACCCTCCAATCCTTCTCCACAGATACGCAGTATTTT | CASSTLQSFSTDTQYF
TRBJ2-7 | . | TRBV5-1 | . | TGCGCCAGCAGCGATCAGGCCGTCTCCTCCTACGAGCAGTACTTC | CASSDQAVSSYEQYF
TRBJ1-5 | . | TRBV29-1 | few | TGCAGCAACTCCGCAACCCAGCATTTT | CSNSATQHF
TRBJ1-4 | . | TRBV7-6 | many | TGTGCCAGCAGCCCTGAGCCAACTAATGAAAAACTGTTTTTT | CASSPEPTNEKLFF
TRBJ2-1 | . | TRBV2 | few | TGTGCCAGCAGTGGGTACAATGAGCAGTTCTTC | CASSGYNEQFF
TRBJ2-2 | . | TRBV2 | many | TGTGCCAGCACTAGGGGGGCATTTATTACCGGGGAGCTGTTTTTT | CASTRGAFITGELFF
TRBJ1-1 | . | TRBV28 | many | TGTGCCAGCAGTTACAGGATGAACACTGAAGCTTTCTTT | CASSYRMNTEAFF
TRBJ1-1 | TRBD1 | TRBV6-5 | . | TGTGCCAGCAGTTTTAGACAGGGCGGAGAAGCTTTCTTT | CASSFRQGGEAFF